Listed here are 10 T cell receptor beta chains from one sample, sequenced in a study of shared clonotypes between healthy human individuals. Produced via immunoSEQ multiplex PCR; TCRdb's table is partial and in-frame only. Of hundreds of thousands of clones listed, roughly 96% are singletons. Naive CD8 cells comprised CD45RO-negative, CCR7-positively selected cells, excluding terminally differentiated effector memory CD45RA+ cells. Sample: naive CD8+ T cells sorted from blood. These receptors all come from a woman between 25 and 40 years old in good health.

The chain combines TRBV5-5 with TRBJ2-7, with 7 nucleotides matching TRBD1. Germline V CDR1 and CDR2: SGHKS, YYEKEE (reference sequence). The CDR3 is 12 residues long. The ends lost 2 bases at V and 5 bases at J; junction bases unmatched: 1. The CDR3 DNA reads as TGTGCCAGCAGCTTAGGACAGGACGAGCAGTACTTC. Translation: CASSLGQDEQYF.

The chain combines TRBV5-3 with TRBJ2-7; 9 bases line up with TRBD2. TRBV5-3 is identified as an open reading frame with a role that is uncertain. The CDR3 has 16 residues. After removal of 0 bases from V and 5 bases from J, the junction contained 9 bases not matched to a gene. This CDR3 is CARSLATGTSIDEQYF. Written as DNA, the CDR3 is TGTGCCAGAAGCTTGGCTACCGGGACTAGCATCGACGAGCAGTACTTC.

This chain uses TRBV13 with TRBJ1-1; weak D call: TRBD1 (5 bases). Germline V lookup: CDR1 PRHDT, CDR2 FYEKMQ (reference sequence). The CDR3 spans 11 residues. The V end lost 10 bases, the J end lost 5 bases, and 11 bases lay between the germline ends. The CDR3 sequence is CAKGEKTEAFF. CDR3 in DNA: TGTGCCAAAGGGGAAAAGACTGAAGCTTTCTTT.

V is TRBV2 and J is TRBJ2-6; D perhaps matches TRBD2 (5 bases). This CDR3 comprises 17 residues. Germline CDR1 is SNHLY and CDR2 is FYNNEI. V dropped 4 bases and J dropped 0 bases, with 13 bases sitting between them. Written as DNA, the CDR3 is TGTGCCAGCAGTGGCCCAGACGGGAACTCTGGGGCCAACGTCCTGACTTTC. Translating gives CASSGPDGNSGANVLTF.

The chain recombines TRBV2 with TRBJ2-7; perhaps TRBD2 as D (6 bases). Between the trimmed V and J ends, which lost 0 bases and 3 bases, there was a span of 9 bases. Germline CDR1 reads SNHLY; CDR2 reads FYNNEI. The CDR3 spans 14 residues. The chain's CDR3 is CASSEAGGIYEQYF. The CDR3 bases are TGTGCCAGCAGTGAAGCTGGAGGGATCTACGAGCAGTACTTC.

This chain connects TRBV7-9 to TRBJ1-1; D unresolved. The CDR3 spans 12 residues. The V and J ends lost 5 bases and 6 bases respectively, with 10 bases between them. Germline CDR1 reads SEHNR; CDR2 reads FQNEAQ (reference sequence). The CDR3 region is CASSQEIPEAFF. The CDR3 nucleotides are TGTGCCAGCAGCCAAGAGATCCCTGAAGCTTTCTTT.

V and J are TRBV29-1 and TRBJ1-2; D may be TRBD1 (6 bases). The CDR3 totals 15 residues. In germline, CDR1 is SQVTM, CDR2 ANQGSEA. Trimming took off 3 bases at V and 4 bases at J, with 18 bases between the two ends. CDR3 sequence reads: CSVDGGLTGSYGYTF. Here the CDR3 DNA reads TGCAGCGTTGATGGGGGGTTAACAGGGAGCTATGGCTACACCTTC.

The chain is built from TRBV9 and TRBJ2-1; 12 bases map to TRBD2. This CDR3 is built from 19 residues. Germline V lookup: CDR1 SGDLS, CDR2 YYNGEE. The J segment lost 0 bases and the V segment lost 0 bases, leaving 7 bases of the junction unmatched. CDR3 coding DNA: TGTGCCAGCAGCGTAGCTACTAGCGGGAGGCCTTACTCCTACAATGAGCAGTTCTTC. Residues: CASSVATSGRPYSYNEQFF.

This chain connects TRBV27 to TRBJ1-5; D unresolved. The CDR3 sequence is 14 residues long. The V end lost 0 bases, the J end lost 6 bases, and 9 bases lay between the germline ends. In germline, CDR1 is MNHEY, CDR2 SMNVEV (reference sequence). The CDR3 region is CASSLSVSSQPQHF. CDR3 coding DNA: TGTGCCAGCAGTTTATCGGTGAGTTCTCAGCCCCAGCATTTT.

In this sample, this clone turned up once. The CDR3 DNA is TGTGCCAGCAGTTTAGGGACTAGCGGGAGAGAAAAGTGGTACTTC. Protein sequence: CASSLGTSGREKWYF. The gene calls are TRBV27 and TRBJ2-7; TRBD2 agrees at 14 bases. In germline, CDR1 is MNHEY, CDR2 SMNVEV (reference sequence). The CDR3 consists of 15 residues. Trimming removed 2 bases from V and 12 bases from J; junction bases left unmatched: 9.